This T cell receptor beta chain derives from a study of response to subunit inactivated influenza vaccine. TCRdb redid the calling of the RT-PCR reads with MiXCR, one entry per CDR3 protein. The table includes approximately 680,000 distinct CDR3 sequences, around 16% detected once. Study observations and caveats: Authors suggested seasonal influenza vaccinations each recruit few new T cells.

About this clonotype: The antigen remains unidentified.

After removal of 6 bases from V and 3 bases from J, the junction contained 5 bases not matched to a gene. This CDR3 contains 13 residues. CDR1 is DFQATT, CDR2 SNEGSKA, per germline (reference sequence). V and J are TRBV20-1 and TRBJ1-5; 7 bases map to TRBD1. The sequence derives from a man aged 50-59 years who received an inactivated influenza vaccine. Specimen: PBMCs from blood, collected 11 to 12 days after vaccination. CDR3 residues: CSATGTDNQPQHF. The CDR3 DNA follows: TGCAGTGCAACCGGGACAGACAATCAGCCCCAGCATTTT.